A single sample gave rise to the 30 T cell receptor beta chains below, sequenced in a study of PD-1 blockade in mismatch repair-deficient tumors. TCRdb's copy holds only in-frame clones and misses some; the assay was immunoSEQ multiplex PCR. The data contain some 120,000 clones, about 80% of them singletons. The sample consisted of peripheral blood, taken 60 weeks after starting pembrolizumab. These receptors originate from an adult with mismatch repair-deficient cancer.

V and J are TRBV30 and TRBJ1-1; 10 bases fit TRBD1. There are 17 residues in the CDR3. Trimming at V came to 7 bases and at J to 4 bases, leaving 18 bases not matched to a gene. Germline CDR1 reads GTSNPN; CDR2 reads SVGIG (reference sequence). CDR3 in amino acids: CASPRGGQGSLSTEAFF. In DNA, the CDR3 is TGTGCCTCGCCTAGAGGGGGACAGGGGTCTCTGAGCACTGAAGCTTTCTTT. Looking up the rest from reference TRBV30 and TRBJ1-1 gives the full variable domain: SQTIHQWPATLVQPVGSPLSLECTVEGTSNPNLYWYRQAAGRGLQLLFYSVGIGQISSEVPQNLSASRPQDRQFILSSKKLLLSDSGFYLCASPRGGQGSLSTEAFFGQGTRLTVV.

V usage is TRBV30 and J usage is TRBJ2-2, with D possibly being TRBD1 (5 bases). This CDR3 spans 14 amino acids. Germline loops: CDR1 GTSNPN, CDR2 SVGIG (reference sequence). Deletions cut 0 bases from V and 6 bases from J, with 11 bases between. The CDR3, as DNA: TGTGCCTGGAGTGTACTGACAGCCCCCGGGGAGCTGTTTTTT. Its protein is CAWSVLTAPGELFF.

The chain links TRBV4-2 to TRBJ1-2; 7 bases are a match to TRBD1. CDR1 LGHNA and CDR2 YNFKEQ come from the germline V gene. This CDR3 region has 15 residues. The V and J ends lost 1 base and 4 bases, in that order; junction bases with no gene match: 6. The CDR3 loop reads CASSQGQGQSYGYTF. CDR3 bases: TGTGCCAGCAGCCAAGGGCAGGGACAGTCCTATGGCTACACCTTC.

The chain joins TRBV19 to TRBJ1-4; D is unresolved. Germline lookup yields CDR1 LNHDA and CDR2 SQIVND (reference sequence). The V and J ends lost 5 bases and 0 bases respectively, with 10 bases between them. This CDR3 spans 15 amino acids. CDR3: CASSLWVTTNEKLFF. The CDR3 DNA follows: TGTGCCAGTAGTCTTTGGGTGACAACTAATGAAAAACTGTTTTTT.

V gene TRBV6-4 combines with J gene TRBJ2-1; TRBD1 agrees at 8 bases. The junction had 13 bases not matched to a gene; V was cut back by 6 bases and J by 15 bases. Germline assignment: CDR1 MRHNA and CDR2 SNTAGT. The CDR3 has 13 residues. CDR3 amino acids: CASRAINRDRPFF. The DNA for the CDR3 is TGTGCCAGCAGGGCTATAAACCGGGACAGGCCGTTCTTC.

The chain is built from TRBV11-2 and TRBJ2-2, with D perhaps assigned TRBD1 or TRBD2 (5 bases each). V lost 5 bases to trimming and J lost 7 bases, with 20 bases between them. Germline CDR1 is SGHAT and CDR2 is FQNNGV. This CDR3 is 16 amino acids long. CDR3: CASSNRDRILGGELFF. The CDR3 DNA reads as TGTGCCAGCAGCAACCGGGACCGAATCTTGGGCGGGGAGCTGTTTTTT.

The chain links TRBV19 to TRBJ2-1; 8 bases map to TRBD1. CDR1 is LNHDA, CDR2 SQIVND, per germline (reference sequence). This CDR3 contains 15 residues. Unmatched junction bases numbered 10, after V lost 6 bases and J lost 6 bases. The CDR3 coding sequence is TGTGCCAGTAGCAACCCCAAACAGGGGGGCAATGAGCAGTTCTTC. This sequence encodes CASSNPKQGGNEQFF.

The DNA of the CDR3 is TGCAGCGTTGATGGGACAGAGTTTGGTCGCTACACCTTC. Translated, it gives CSVDGTEFGRYTF. The rearrangement links TRBV29-1 to TRBJ1-2; TRBD1 agrees at 7 bases. Germline CDR1 reads SQVTM; CDR2 reads ANQGSEA. The CDR3 spans 13 residues. The V and J ends lost 3 bases and 9 bases, in that order; junction bases with no gene match: 10.

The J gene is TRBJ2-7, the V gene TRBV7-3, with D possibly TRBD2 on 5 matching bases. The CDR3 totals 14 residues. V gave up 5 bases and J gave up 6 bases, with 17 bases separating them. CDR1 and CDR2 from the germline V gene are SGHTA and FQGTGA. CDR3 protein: CASSPGLYPLEQYF. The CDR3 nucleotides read TGTGCCAGCAGCCCCGGACTCTACCCCCTCGAGCAGTACTTC.

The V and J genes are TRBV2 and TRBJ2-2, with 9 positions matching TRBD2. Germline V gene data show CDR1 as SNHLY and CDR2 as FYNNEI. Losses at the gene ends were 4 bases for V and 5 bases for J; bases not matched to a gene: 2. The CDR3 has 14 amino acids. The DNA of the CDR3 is TGTGCCAGCAGTGCCCTAGCGGGGACCGGGGAGCTGTTTTTT. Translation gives CASSALAGTGELFF. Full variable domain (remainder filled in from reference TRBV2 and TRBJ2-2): EPEVTQTPSHQVTQMGQEVILRCVPISNHLYFYWYRQILGQKVEFLVSFYNNEISEKSEIFDDQFSVERPDGSNFTLKIRSTKLEDSAMYFCASSALAGTGELFFGEGSRLTVL.

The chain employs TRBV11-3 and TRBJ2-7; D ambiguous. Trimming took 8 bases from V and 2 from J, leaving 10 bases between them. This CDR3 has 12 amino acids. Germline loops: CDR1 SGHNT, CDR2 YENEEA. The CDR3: CASGLVTYEQYF. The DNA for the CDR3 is TGTGCCAGCGGGCTTGTTACCTACGAGCAGTACTTC.

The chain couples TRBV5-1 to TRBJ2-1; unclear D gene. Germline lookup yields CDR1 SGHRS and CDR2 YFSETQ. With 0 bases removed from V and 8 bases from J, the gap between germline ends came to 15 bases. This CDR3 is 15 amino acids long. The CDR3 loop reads CASSLVRPEIDEQFF. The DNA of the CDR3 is TGCGCCAGCAGCTTGGTGCGACCCGAGATAGATGAGCAGTTCTTC.

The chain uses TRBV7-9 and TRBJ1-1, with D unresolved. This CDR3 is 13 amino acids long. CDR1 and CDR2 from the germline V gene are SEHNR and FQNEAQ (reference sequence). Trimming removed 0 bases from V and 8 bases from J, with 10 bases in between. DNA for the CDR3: TGTGCCAGCAGCTTAGCGGCGTCAGCCGAAGCTTTCTTT. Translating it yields CASSLAASAEAFF.

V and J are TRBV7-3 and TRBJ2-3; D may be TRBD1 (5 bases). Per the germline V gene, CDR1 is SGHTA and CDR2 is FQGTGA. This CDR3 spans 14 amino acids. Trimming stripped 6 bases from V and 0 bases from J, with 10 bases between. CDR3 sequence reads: CASSSRASTDTQYF. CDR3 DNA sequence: TGTGCCAGCAGTAGCAGGGCTAGCACAGATACGCAGTATTTT. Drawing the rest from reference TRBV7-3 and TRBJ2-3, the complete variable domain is GAGVSQTPSNKVTEKGKYVELRCDPISGHTALYWYRQSLGQGPEFLIYFQGTGAADDSGLPNDRFFAVRPEGSVSTLKIQRTERGDSAVYLCASSSRASTDTQYFGPGTRLTVL.

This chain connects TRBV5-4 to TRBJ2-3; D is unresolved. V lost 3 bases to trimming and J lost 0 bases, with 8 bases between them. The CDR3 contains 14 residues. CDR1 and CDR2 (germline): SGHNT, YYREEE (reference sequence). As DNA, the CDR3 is TGTGCCAGCAGCTCGGGCAGGAGCACAGATACGCAGTATTTT. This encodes CASSSGRSTDTQYF.

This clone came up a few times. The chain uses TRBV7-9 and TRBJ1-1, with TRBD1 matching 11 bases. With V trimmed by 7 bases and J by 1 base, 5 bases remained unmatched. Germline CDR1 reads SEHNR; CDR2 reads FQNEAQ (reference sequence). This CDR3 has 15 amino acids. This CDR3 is CASMYGTGGNTEAFF. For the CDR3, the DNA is TGTGCCAGCATGTATGGGACAGGGGGGAACACTGAAGCTTTCTTT.

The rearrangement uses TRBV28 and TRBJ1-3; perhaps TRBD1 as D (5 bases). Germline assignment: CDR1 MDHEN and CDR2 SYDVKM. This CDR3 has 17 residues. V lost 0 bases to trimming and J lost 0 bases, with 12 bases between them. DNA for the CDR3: TGTGCCAGCAGTTTATGGGGCCAGGGATCCTCTGGAAACACCATATATTTT. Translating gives CASSLWGQGSSGNTIYF. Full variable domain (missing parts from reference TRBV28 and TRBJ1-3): DVKVTQSSRYLVKRTGEKVFLECVQDMDHENMFWYRQDPGLGLRLIYFSYDVKMKEKGDIPEGYSVSREKKERFSLILESASTNQTSMYLCASSLWGQGSSGNTIYFGEGSWLTVV.

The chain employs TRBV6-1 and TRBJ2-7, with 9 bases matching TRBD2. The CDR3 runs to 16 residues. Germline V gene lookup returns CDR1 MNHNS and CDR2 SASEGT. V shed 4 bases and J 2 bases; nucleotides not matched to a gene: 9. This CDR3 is CASSVTLSGSPYEQYF. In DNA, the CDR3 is TGTGCCAGCAGTGTAACTCTTAGCGGGAGTCCCTACGAGCAGTACTTC.

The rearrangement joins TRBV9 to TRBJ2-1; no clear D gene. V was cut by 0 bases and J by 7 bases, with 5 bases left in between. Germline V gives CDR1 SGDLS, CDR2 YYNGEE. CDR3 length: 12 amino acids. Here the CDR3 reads CASSVDSNEQFF. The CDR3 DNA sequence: TGTGCCAGCAGCGTAGACAGTAATGAGCAGTTCTTC.

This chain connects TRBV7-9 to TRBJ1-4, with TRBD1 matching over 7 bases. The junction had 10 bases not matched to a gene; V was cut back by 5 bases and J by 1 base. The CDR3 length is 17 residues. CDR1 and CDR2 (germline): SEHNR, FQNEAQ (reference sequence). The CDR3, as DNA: TGTGCCAGCAGCCCGACAGGGAGAATCGAAACTAATGAAAAACTGTTTTTT. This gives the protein CASSPTGRIETNEKLFF.

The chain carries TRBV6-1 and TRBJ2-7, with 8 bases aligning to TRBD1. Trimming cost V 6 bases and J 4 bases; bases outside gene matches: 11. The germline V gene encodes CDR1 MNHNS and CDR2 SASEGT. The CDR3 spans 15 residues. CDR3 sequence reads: CASSGGTGYLYEQYF. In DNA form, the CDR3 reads TGTGCCAGCAGCGGCGGGACAGGATACCTTTACGAGCAGTACTTC.

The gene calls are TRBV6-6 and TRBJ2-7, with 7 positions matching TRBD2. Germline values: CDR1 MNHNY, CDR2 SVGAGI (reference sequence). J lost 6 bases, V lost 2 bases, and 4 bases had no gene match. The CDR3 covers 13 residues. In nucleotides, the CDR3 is TGTGCCAGCAGTTACGGGGGGGATTCCGAGCAGTACTTC. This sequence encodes CASSYGGDSEQYF.

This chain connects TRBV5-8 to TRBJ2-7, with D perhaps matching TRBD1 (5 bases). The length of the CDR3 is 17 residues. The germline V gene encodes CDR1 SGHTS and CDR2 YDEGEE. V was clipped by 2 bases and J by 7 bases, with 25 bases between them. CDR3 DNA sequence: TGTGCCAGCAGCTTTTGGGGCAGGGCGGATTTTTTGGGGGAGCAGTACTTC. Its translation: CASSFWGRADFLGEQYF.

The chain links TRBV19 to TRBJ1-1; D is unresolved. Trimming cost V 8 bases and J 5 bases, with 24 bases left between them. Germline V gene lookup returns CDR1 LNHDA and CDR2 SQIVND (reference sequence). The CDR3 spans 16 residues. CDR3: CASSKGLDRSRTEAFF. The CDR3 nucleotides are TGTGCCAGTTCCAAAGGCCTGGATCGGTCGCGGACTGAAGCTTTCTTT.

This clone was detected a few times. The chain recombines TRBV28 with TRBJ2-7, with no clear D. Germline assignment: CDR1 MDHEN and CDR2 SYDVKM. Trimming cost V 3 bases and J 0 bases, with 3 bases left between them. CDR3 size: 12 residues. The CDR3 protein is CASSFPSYEQYF. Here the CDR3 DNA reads TGTGCCAGCAGTTTTCCCTCCTACGAGCAGTACTTC.

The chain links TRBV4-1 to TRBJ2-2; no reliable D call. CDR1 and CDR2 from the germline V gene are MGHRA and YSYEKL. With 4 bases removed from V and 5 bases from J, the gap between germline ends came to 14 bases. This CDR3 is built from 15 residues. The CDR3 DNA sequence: TGCGCCAGCAGCCCTCTGGCGGTAGGAACCGGGGAGCTGTTTTTT. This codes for CASSPLAVGTGELFF.

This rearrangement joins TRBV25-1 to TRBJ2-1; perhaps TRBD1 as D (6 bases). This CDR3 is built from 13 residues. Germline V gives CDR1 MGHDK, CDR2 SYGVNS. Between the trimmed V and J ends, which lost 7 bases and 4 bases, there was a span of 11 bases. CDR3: CASTADRYNEQFF. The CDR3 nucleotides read TGTGCCAGCACGGCGGACAGATACAATGAGCAGTTCTTC. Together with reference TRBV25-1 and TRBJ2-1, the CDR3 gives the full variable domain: EADIYQTPRYLVIGTGKKITLECSQTMGHDKMYWYQQDPGMELHLIHYSYGVNSTEKGDLSSESTVSRIRTEHFPLTLESARPSHTSQYLCASTADRYNEQFFGPGTRLTVL.

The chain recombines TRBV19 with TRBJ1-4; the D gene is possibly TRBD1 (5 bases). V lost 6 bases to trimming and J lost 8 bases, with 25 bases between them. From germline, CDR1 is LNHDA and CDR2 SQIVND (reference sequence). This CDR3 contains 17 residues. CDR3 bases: TGTGCCAGTAGCCTGGTCCTCCAACAGGCCGAGGGGGAAAAACTGTTTTTT. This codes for CASSLVLQQAEGEKLFF.

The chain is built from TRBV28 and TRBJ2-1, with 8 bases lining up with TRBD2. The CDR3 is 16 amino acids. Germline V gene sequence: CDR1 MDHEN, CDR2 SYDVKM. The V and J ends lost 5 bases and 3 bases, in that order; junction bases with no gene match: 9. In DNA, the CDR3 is TGTGCCAGCAGTCCATTATCAGCGGGGGACTACAATGAGCAGTTCTTC. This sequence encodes CASSPLSAGDYNEQFF.

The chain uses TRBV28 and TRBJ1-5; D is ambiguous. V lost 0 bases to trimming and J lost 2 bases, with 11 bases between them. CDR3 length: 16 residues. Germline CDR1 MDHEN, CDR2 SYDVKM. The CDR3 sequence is CASSLWAPLGNQPQHF. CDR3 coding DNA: TGTGCCAGCAGTTTATGGGCTCCCCTGGGCAATCAGCCCCAGCATTTT.